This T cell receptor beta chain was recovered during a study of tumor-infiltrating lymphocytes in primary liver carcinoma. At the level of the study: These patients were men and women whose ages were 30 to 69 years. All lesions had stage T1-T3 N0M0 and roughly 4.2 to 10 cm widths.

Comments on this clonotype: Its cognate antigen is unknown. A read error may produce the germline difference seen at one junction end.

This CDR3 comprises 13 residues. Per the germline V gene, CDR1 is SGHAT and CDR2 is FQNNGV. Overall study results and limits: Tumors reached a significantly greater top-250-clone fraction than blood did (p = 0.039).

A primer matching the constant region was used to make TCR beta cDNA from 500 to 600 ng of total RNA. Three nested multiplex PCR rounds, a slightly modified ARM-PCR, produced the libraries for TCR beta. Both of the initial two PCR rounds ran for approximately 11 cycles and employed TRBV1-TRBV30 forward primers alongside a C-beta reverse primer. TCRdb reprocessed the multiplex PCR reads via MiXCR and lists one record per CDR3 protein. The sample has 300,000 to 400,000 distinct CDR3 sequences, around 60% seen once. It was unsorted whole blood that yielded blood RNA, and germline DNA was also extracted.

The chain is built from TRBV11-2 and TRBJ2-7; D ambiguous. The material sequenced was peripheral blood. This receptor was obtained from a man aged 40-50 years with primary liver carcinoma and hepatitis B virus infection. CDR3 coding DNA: TGTGTCAGCAGCTTAGCCGGCACTTACGAGCAGTACTTC. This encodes CVSSLAGTYEQYF.